The 24 T cell receptor beta chains reported below all come from one sample, sequenced in a study of blood T cell repertoires in COVID-19. Data came from immunoSEQ multiplex PCR; TCRdb stores just in-frame clones and leaves some out. The repertoire includes 90,000 to 120,000 clones, approximately 90% of them detected once, and approximately 6.8% sits in the top ten. The sequencing sample was made of peripheral blood. These receptors all come from a man between 50 and 59 years old with active or convalescent COVID-19.

The chain employs TRBV29-1 and TRBJ1-4, with D perhaps TRBD1 (6 bases). The CDR3 length is 14 residues. The germline V and J ends were trimmed by 5 bases and 4 bases, with 14 bases remaining between them. Germline CDR1 SQVTM, CDR2 ANQGSEA. The CDR3 coding sequence is TGCAGCGTTTCTTGGGCAGGGGTTAATGAAAAACTGTTTTTT. It is translated as CSVSWAGVNEKLFF.

The chain combines TRBV25-1 with TRBJ2-1; 14 bases fit TRBD2. The V and J ends lost 5 bases and 0 bases, in that order; junction bases with no gene match: 3. Looked up from germline, CDR1 is MGHDK and CDR2 is SYGVNS. This CDR3 contains 17 residues. DNA of the CDR3: TGTGCCAGCAGTCCCGGACTAGCGGGAGGCTCCTACAATGAGCAGTTCTTC. Its translation is CASSPGLAGGSYNEQFF.

The chain employs TRBV11-1 and TRBJ2-3; 9 bases agree with TRBD2. CDR3 size: 16 residues. The junction had 7 bases not matched to a gene; V was cut back by 2 bases and J by 4 bases. Germline V gene data show CDR1 as SGHAT and CDR2 as FQDESV (reference sequence). The CDR3 reads CASSLILAGVADTQYF. The CDR3 bases are TGTGCCAGCAGCTTAATATTAGCGGGAGTGGCAGATACGCAGTATTTT. The full variable domain, rest sourced from reference TRBV11-1 and TRBJ2-3, is EAEVAQSPRYKITEKSQAVAFWCDPISGHATLYWYRQILGQGPELLVQFQDESVVDDSQLPKDRFSAERLKGVDSTLKIQPAELGDSAMYLCASSLILAGVADTQYFGPGTRLTVL.

The gene calls are TRBV3-1 (or the pseudogene TRBV3-2) and TRBJ2-7, with 10 bases that match TRBD2. This CDR3 region has 17 residues. Trimming cost V 1 base and J 1 base; bases outside gene matches: 7. Germline V gives CDR1 LGHDT, CDR2 YNNKEL (reference sequence). CDR3 coding DNA: TGTGCCAGCAGCCAAGCTTCAGGACTAGCGGATTCCTACGAGCAGTACTTC. Translation: CASSQASGLADSYEQYF.

The V call is TRBV7-2, the J call TRBJ2-7; TRBD2 matches at 8 bases. From germline, CDR1 is SGHTA and CDR2 FQGNSA. This CDR3 contains 13 residues. The trim removed 5 bases at V and 8 bases at J, leaving 8 bases unmatched. The CDR3 DNA sequence: TGTGCCAGCAGCCCAATCGGACTAGCAAAGCAGTACTTC. As protein: CASSPIGLAKQYF.

This clone was detected only once. The chain joins TRBV27 to TRBJ1-6; 10 nucleotides align to TRBD1. The V segment lost 7 bases and the J segment 11 bases; nucleotides outside the gene matches: 5. In germline, CDR1 is MNHEY, CDR2 SMNVEV (reference sequence). This CDR3 is 13 amino acids long. DNA of the CDR3: TGTGCCAGCAAGACCGGGACAGGGGCACCCCTCCACTTT. Protein product: CASKTGTGAPLHF.

This clone was picked up one time. V usage is TRBV29-1 and J usage is TRBJ1-1; 7 bases map to TRBD1. The V gene's germline CDR1 is SQVTM and CDR2 ANQGSEA. The CDR3 is made up of 13 amino acids. Losses at the gene ends were 7 bases for V and 1 base for J; bases not matched to a gene: 6. The CDR3 spells CSGGQNKNTEAFF. The CDR3 bases are TGCAGCGGGGGACAGAACAAGAACACTGAAGCTTTCTTT. Together with reference TRBV29-1 and TRBJ1-1, the CDR3 gives the full variable domain: SAVISQKPSRDICQRGTSLTIQCQVDSQVTMMFWYRQQPGQSLTLIATANQGSEATYESGFVIDKFPISRPNLTFSTLTVSNMSPEDSSIYLCSGGQNKNTEAFFGQGTRLTVV.

The J gene is TRBJ1-1, the V gene TRBV5-6; D not resolved. The V end lost 0 bases, the J end lost 7 bases, and 13 bases lay between the germline ends. This CDR3 is 14 amino acids long. Germline V gene lookup returns CDR1 SGHDT and CDR2 YYEEEE. The CDR3 sequence: CASSLGGYVGEAFF. The CDR3 DNA is TGTGCCAGCAGCTTGGGTGGTTACGTCGGTGAAGCTTTCTTT.

The genes are TRBV11-2 and TRBJ2-2; 9 bases are a match to TRBD1. Trimming removed 1 base from V and 7 bases from J; junction bases left unmatched: 4. The CDR3 is 15 amino acids. Germline V gives CDR1 SGHAT, CDR2 FQNNGV. The CDR3 DNA is TGTGCCAGCAGCTTAGTCGGACAGGGGCGCGGGGAGCTGTTTTTT. Protein product: CASSLVGQGRGELFF. The whole variable domain, filled in from reference TRBV11-2 and TRBJ2-2, reads EAGVAQSPRYKIIEKRQSVAFWCNPISGHATLYWYQQILGQGPKLLIQFQNNGVVDDSQLPKDRFSAERLKGVDSTLKIQPAKLEDSAVYLCASSLVGQGRGELFFGEGSRLTVL.

This clone was detected once. The rearrangement joins TRBV30 to TRBJ1-4; no definite D call. CDR1 and CDR2 from the germline V gene are GTSNPN and SVGIG (reference sequence). The V end lost 2 bases, the J end lost 0 bases, and 7 bases lay between the germline ends. CDR3 length equals 14 residues. The DNA of the CDR3 is TGTGCCTGGAGTCAGGTCTCAACTAATGAAAAACTGTTTTTT. Encoded protein: CAWSQVSTNEKLFF.

The gene calls are TRBV3-1 (or the pseudogene TRBV3-2) and TRBJ2-1, with 11 bases that match TRBD2. The V and J ends lost 1 base and 4 bases, in that order; junction bases with no gene match: 15. Germline values: CDR1 LGHDT, CDR2 YNNKEL (reference sequence). The CDR3 covers 20 residues. CDR3 protein: CASSQGWKGDGTSGYNEQFF. DNA of the CDR3: TGTGCCAGCAGCCAAGGGTGGAAGGGGGATGGGACTAGCGGATACAATGAGCAGTTCTTC.

V is TRBV11-3 and J is TRBJ1-5; no clear D. This CDR3 contains 15 residues. V gave up 1 base and J gave up 0 bases, with 7 bases separating them. The V gene's germline CDR1 is SGHNT and CDR2 YENEEA. This CDR3 reads CASSLARISNQPQHF. The CDR3 nucleotides read TGTGCCAGCAGCTTAGCCAGGATTAGCAATCAGCCCCAGCATTTT.

The rearrangement uses TRBV2 and TRBJ2-7; D not resolved. V was trimmed by 5 bases and J by 2 bases, leaving 4 bases between them. CDR1 and CDR2 (germline): SNHLY, FYNNEI. The CDR3 is 11 residues long. CDR3 loop: CASSSTYEQYF. The CDR3 DNA follows: TGTGCCAGCAGTTCAACCTACGAGCAGTACTTC. Combining the CDR3 with reference TRBV2 and TRBJ2-7 gives the whole variable domain EPEVTQTPSHQVTQMGQEVILRCVPISNHLYFYWYRQILGQKVEFLVSFYNNEISEKSEIFDDQFSVERPDGSNFTLKIRSTKLEDSAMYFCASSSTYEQYFGPGTRLTVT.

CDR3 residues: CSVQDSINQPQHF. The CDR3 DNA is TGCAGCGTTCAGGACAGTATCAATCAGCCCCAGCATTTT. The rearrangement joins TRBV29-1 to TRBJ1-5; a possible D gene is TRBD1 (6 bases). The V gene's germline CDR1 is SQVTM and CDR2 ANQGSEA. Trimming removed 5 bases at V and 3 bases at J, with 11 bases between. CDR3 length: 13 residues. Using reference TRBV29-1 and TRBJ1-5 for the parts outside the CDR3, the full variable domain is SAVISQKPSRDICQRGTSLTIQCQVDSQVTMMFWYRQQPGQSLTLIATANQGSEATYESGFVIDKFPISRPNLTFSTLTVSNMSPEDSSIYLCSVQDSINQPQHFGDGTRLSIL.

The chain is built from TRBV5-1 and TRBJ1-1; 8 nucleotides line up with TRBD1. The germline gives CDR1 SGHRS, CDR2 YFSETQ. V shed 1 base and J 6 bases; nucleotides not matched to a gene: 2. This CDR3 has 13 amino acids. The CDR3 bases are TGCGCCAGCAGCTTGACAGGGGGTGCTGAAGCTTTCTTT. Translated, it gives CASSLTGGAEAFF. The full variable domain, completed using reference TRBV5-1 and TRBJ1-1, is KAGVTQTPRYLIKTRGQQVTLSCSPISGHRSVSWYQQTPGQGLQFLFEYFSETQRNKGNFPGRFSGRQFSNSRSEMNVSTLELGDSALYLCASSLTGGAEAFFGQGTRLTVV.

This chain connects TRBV4-1 to TRBJ1-3, with unresolved D. Between the trimmed V and J ends, which lost 4 bases and 7 bases, there was a span of 11 bases. Germline V gives CDR1 MGHRA, CDR2 YSYEKL. This CDR3 has 13 residues. Here the CDR3 reads CASSLLFGNTIYF. DNA for the CDR3: TGCGCCAGCAGCCTCCTTTTCGGGAACACCATATATTTT.

Only a few counts were recorded for this clone. The chain joins TRBV29-1 to TRBJ2-7, with D perhaps TRBD2 (5 bases). The CDR3 length is 15 residues. CDR1 SQVTM and CDR2 ANQGSEA come from the germline V gene. Trimming took 4 bases from V and 2 from J, leaving 18 bases between them. For the CDR3, the DNA is TGCAGCGTTGTGCTCGGGATGCAAGGGCCCTACGAGCAGTACTTC. It is translated as CSVVLGMQGPYEQYF.

The chain carries TRBV4-1 and TRBJ2-7; 7 positions match TRBD2. This CDR3 has 16 amino acids. Trimming removed 3 bases from V and 2 bases from J; junction bases left unmatched: 10. Per the germline V gene, CDR1 is MGHRA and CDR2 is YSYEKL. The CDR3 nucleotides read TGCGCCAGCAGCCAGGTGGGGCGGACTAGGCCCTACGAGCAGTACTTC. It specifies CASSQVGRTRPYEQYF.

This sequence joins TRBV28 and TRBJ2-1, with 11 bases aligning to TRBD2. J was trimmed by 3 bases and V by 5 bases; bases with no gene match: 12. The CDR3 consists of 18 residues. The germline V gene encodes CDR1 MDHEN and CDR2 SYDVKM. CDR3: CASSRGRRTSGSYNEQFF. In DNA form, the CDR3 reads TGTGCCAGCAGTCGAGGGCGGCGTACTAGCGGGAGCTACAATGAGCAGTTCTTC.

V gene TRBV6-6 combines with J gene TRBJ1-5; weak D call: TRBD1 (6 bases). From germline, CDR1 is MNHNY and CDR2 SVGAGI (reference sequence). Trimming removed 4 bases from V and 5 bases from J, with 12 bases in between. CDR3 length equals 14 residues. The CDR3 coding sequence is TGTGCCAGCAGTTCAACAGGGTTGTATCAGCCCCAGCATTTT. This translates into CASSSTGLYQPQHF.

V is TRBV18 and J is TRBJ2-1, with D uncertain. V dropped 3 bases and J dropped 4 bases, with 16 bases sitting between them. Germline V lookup: CDR1 KGHSH, CDR2 LQKENI. The CDR3 sequence is 16 residues long. CDR3 loop: CASSPYRDGEYNEQFF. The CDR3 region has the DNA TGTGCCAGCTCACCTTACCGCGACGGAGAATACAATGAGCAGTTCTTC.

CDR3 coding DNA: TGTGCCAGCAGCACGCCGCAGGGGGCGGTTGACGGGGACACCATATATTTT. It specifies CASSTPQGAVDGDTIYF. The chain couples TRBV21-1 to TRBJ1-3; the D call TRBD1 from the table was never checked on the DNA. TRBV21-1 is deemed a pseudogene. The CDR3 is 17 residues long.

V and J are TRBV7-9 and TRBJ1-2; D is perhaps TRBD1 (5 bases). Trimming pared 4 bases from V and 4 bases from J, leaving 10 bases between. This CDR3 region has 13 residues. Germline CDR1 and CDR2: SEHNR and FQNEAQ (reference sequence). CDR3 DNA: TGTGCCAGCAGCTACTCAGGGTCCTATGGCTACACCTTC. This gives the protein CASSYSGSYGYTF.

The chain combines TRBV20-1 with TRBJ2-5, with D possibly matching TRBD1 (6 bases). The CDR3 contains 17 residues. Germline V gene sequence: CDR1 DFQATT, CDR2 SNEGSKA (reference sequence). Trimming stripped 3 bases from V and 5 bases from J, with 25 bases between. DNA for the CDR3: TGCAGTGCTAGTGAACAGGGATATGTTTTGCTTTTGGAGACCCAGTACTTC. This sequence encodes CSASEQGYVLLLETQYF.